This passage covers 14 T cell receptor beta chains from one sample sequenced in a study of blood T cell repertoires in COVID-19. Profiled with immunoSEQ multiplex PCR; TCRdb holds only in-frame clones, not every one. Of approximately 190,000 clones listed, almost 85% are singletons. Source material: peripheral blood. These receptors all come from a woman in her seventies with active or convalescent COVID-19.

The chain has TRBV5-6 and TRBJ1-4, with 10 bases lining up with TRBD1. The CDR3 is 18 residues long. Germline CDR1 reads SGHDT; CDR2 reads YYEEEE. The junction had 17 bases not matched to a gene; V was cut back by 6 bases and J by 6 bases. Here the CDR3 reads CASIPPGQGKGGDEKLFF. DNA of the CDR3: TGTGCCAGCATTCCCCCGGGACAGGGGAAGGGTGGTGATGAAAAACTGTTTTTT.

This clone was seen a few times. This chain links TRBV18 with TRBJ2-7; D perhaps matches TRBD1 (6 bases). Germline V CDR1 and CDR2: KGHSH, LQKENI. V was pared by 3 bases and J by 6 bases, with 15 bases between. The CDR3 has 14 amino acids. The DNA of the CDR3 is TGTGCCAGCTCACCCCAGGGGAGCGCCAGCGAGCAGTACTTC. It translates to CASSPQGSASEQYF.

This chain links TRBV5-6 with TRBJ2-7; 10 bases match TRBD1. CDR1 and CDR2 (germline): SGHDT, YYEEEE. Trimming at V came to 4 bases and at J to 2 bases, leaving 6 bases not matched to a gene. The CDR3 loop spans 15 amino acids. Written as DNA, the CDR3 is TGTGCCAGCAGCATCGGGACAGGGGTTACCTACGAGCAGTACTTC. It encodes CASSIGTGVTYEQYF.

CDR3 sequence: CASSGGQGGNQPQHF. The CDR3 region has the DNA TGTGCCAGCAGTGGGGGACAGGGGGGCAATCAGCCCCAGCATTTT. The chain uses TRBV2 and TRBJ1-5, with 11 bases lining up with TRBD1. Germline V gene data show CDR1 as SNHLY and CDR2 as FYNNEI. The J segment lost 2 bases and the V segment lost 4 bases, leaving 1 base of the junction unmatched. The CDR3 consists of 15 residues.

The rearrangement links TRBV28 to TRBJ2-1; 8 bases are shared with TRBD1. The CDR3 totals 15 residues. J was trimmed by 2 bases and V by 3 bases; bases with no gene match: 3. CDR1 and CDR2 (germline): MDHEN, SYDVKM. The CDR3 loop is CASSFGQGPYNEQFF. CDR3 bases: TGTGCCAGCAGTTTTGGACAGGGTCCCTACAATGAGCAGTTCTTC.

CDR3 nucleotides: TGCAGTGCCACACATGGCACTGAAGCTTTCTTT. Amino acid sequence: CSATHGTEAFF. V usage is TRBV20-1 and J usage is TRBJ1-1; no clear D. CDR1 and CDR2 from the germline V gene are DFQATT and SNEGSKA (reference sequence). The CDR3 length is 11 residues. Trimming took off 6 bases at V and 4 bases at J, with 9 bases between the two ends.

V gene TRBV28 combines with J gene TRBJ2-5; TRBD2 might be the D (6 bases). Trimming left V 8 bases short and J 5 bases short, with 15 bases between. CDR1 is MDHEN and CDR2 is SYDVKM in the germline V gene. The CDR3 runs 13 residues. Here the CDR3 reads CASQDSGRETQYF. CDR3 sequence (DNA): TGTGCCAGCCAAGACAGTGGGAGGGAGACCCAGTACTTC.

The gene calls are TRBV19 and TRBJ1-2; 7 bases are a match to TRBD1. This CDR3 has 14 amino acids. Per the germline V gene, CDR1 is LNHDA and CDR2 is SQIVND (reference sequence). With 6 bases clipped from V and 3 bases from J, the junction kept 7 bases outside the gene matches. CDR3 DNA: TGTGCCAGTAGGGAAGGGGGCTTTCACTATGGCTACACCTTC. This codes for CASREGGFHYGYTF. Filled out from reference TRBV19 and TRBJ1-2, the complete variable domain reads DGGITQSPKYLFRKEGQNVTLSCEQNLNHDAMYWYRQDPGQGLRLIYYSQIVNDFQKGDIAEGYSVSREKKESFPLTVTSAQKNPTAFYLCASREGGFHYGYTFGSGTRLTVV.

V and J are TRBV28 and TRBJ2-5, with D maybe TRBD2 (6 bases). The CDR3 runs to 15 residues. The germline gives CDR1 MDHEN, CDR2 SYDVKM. The V end was cut by 7 bases, the J end by 4 bases, with 19 bases between. The CDR3: CASTQVGGLGETQYF. CDR3 coding DNA: TGTGCCAGCACGCAGGTGGGGGGTTTGGGAGAGACCCAGTACTTC.

The chain is built from TRBV19 and TRBJ1-2, with 8 positions matching TRBD1. The CDR3 runs to 15 residues. Germline V lookup: CDR1 LNHDA, CDR2 SQIVND (reference sequence). V lost 5 bases, J lost 2 bases, and 7 bases stayed unmatched. CDR3 nucleotides: TGTGCCAGTAGTGTCGACAGGGGACCAAACTATGGCTACACCTTC. It encodes CASSVDRGPNYGYTF.

The gene calls are TRBV14 and TRBJ2-4; D might be TRBD2 (6 bases). The germline CDR1 and CDR2 sequences are SGHDN and FVKESK. The CDR3 extends over 17 amino acids. V was pared by 1 base and J by 0 bases, with 13 bases between. CDR3 region: CASSQGWRDLAKNIQYF. The CDR3 nucleotides are TGTGCCAGCAGCCAAGGATGGCGGGACCTAGCCAAAAACATTCAGTACTTC.

There are many counts of this clone. The gene calls are TRBV6-6 and TRBJ1-5; D is uncertain. The germline V gene has CDR1 MNHNY and CDR2 SVGAGI (reference sequence). The ends were cut back, 0 bases at V and 9 bases at J, with 6 bases in the middle. This CDR3 region has 12 residues. The CDR3 region has the DNA TGTGCCAGCAGTTACTCGAACTGGCCCCAGCATTTT. As protein: CASSYSNWPQHF.

The chain has TRBV3-1 (or the pseudogene TRBV3-2) and TRBJ2-3, with a tentative D call TRBD2 (5 bases). The CDR3 contains 15 residues. Germline V gene data show CDR1 as LGHDT and CDR2 as YNNKEL (reference sequence). Trimming stripped 5 bases from V and 4 bases from J, with 16 bases between. CDR3 bases: TGTGCCAGCAGCTCCCGGAGGCCAAGCGCAGATACGCAGTATTTT. Protein sequence: CASSSRRPSADTQYF.

The chain employs TRBV5-8 and TRBJ2-5, with 8 bases fitting TRBD1. The CDR3 is 14 residues long. J was trimmed by 5 bases and V by 1 base; bases with no gene match: 4. Per the germline V gene, CDR1 is SGHTS and CDR2 is YDEGEE. CDR3 bases: TGTGCCAGCAGCTTGACAGGGGGGCGGGAGACCCAGTACTTC. It yields the protein CASSLTGGRETQYF.